The TCR beta chain described here comes from a study of long-term antiretroviral therapy in people with HIV. Study-wide findings and caveats: Clones expanded before ART dominated the repertoire at all time points.

This clone turned up a few times. Its antigen remains unknown. The CDR3 length is 16 residues. Germline V CDR1 and CDR2: LGHNA, YSLEER. V shed 2 bases, J shed 4 bases, and the junction held 5 bases outside the gene matches. Sequencing relied on immunoSEQ assay v3.0, run at survey level. This table comes from immunoSEQ multiplex PCR, and its TCRdb copy is limited to in-frame clones, with some not included. The sample includes roughly 39,000 clones, around nine tenths of them seen just once. The sequencing here drew on unsorted PBMCs, taken just before starting antiretroviral therapy. The clonotype originates from a woman between 18 and 30 years old with HIV. The chain uses TRBV4-3 and TRBJ1-5, with TRBD1 matching 10 bases. The CDR3 sequence is CASSQNLGQGNQPQHF. In nucleotides, the CDR3 is TGCGCCAGCAGCCAAAACCTGGGACAGGGGAATCAGCCCCAGCATTTT.